This TCR beta chain originates from a study of lymphopenia after photon versus proton radiotherapy. As for this clone: Antigen specificity is unknown.

Findings and caveats of the study: Larger post-nadir TCR diversity loss correlated inversely with survival in deceased patients.

Method: immunoSEQ multiplex PCR; TCRdb's copy keeps in-frame clones and lacks some. There are 25,000 to 30,000 clones in the sample; over 80% occur only once, and approximately 4% lies in the top ten. Source: peripheral blood, taken from a patient treated with photon-based radiotherapy. The TCR comes from a woman aged 50 to 60 with pancreatic cancer.

The DNA of the CDR3 is TGTGCCAGCAGGTCGCTTGCAACTAATGAAAAACTGTTTTTT. As protein: CASRSLATNEKLFF. This chain connects TRBV27 to TRBJ1-4; D not certain. The CDR3 consists of 14 residues. Trimming removed 6 bases at V and 0 bases at J, with 8 bases between. Per the germline V gene, CDR1 is MNHEY and CDR2 is SMNVEV (reference sequence).